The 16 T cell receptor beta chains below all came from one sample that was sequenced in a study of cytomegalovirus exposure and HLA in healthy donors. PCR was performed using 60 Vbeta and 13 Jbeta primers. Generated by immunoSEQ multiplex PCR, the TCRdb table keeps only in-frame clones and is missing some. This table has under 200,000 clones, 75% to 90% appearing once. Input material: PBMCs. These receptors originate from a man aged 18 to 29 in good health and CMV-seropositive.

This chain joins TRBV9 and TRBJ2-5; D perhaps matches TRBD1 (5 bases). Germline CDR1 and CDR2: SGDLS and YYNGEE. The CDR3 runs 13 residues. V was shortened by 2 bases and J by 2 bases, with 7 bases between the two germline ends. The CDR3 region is CASSVRDQETQYF. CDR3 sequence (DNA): TGTGCCAGCAGCGTCAGGGATCAAGAGACCCAGTACTTC.

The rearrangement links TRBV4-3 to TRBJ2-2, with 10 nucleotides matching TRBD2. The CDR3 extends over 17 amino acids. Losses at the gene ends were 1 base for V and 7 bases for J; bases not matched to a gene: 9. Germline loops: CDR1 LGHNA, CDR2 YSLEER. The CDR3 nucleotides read TGCGCCAGCAGCCAAGTTCTAGCGGGGGCTGGTGGCGGGGAGCTGTTTTTT. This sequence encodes CASSQVLAGAGGGELFF.

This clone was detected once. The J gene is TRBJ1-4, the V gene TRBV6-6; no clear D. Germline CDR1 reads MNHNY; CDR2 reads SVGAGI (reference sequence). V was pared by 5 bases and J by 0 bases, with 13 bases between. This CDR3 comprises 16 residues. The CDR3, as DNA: TGTGCCAGCAGTCCTCCTCGGTTGTCAACTAATGAAAAACTGTTTTTT. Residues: CASSPPRLSTNEKLFF.

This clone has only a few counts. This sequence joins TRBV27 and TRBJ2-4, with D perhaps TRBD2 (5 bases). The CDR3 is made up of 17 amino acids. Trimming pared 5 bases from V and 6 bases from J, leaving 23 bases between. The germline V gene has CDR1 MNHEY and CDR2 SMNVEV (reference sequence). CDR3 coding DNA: TGTGCCAGCAGTCTTACCTCCATGACTTCGGCGGGAAACATTCAGTACTTC. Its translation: CASSLTSMTSAGNIQYF.

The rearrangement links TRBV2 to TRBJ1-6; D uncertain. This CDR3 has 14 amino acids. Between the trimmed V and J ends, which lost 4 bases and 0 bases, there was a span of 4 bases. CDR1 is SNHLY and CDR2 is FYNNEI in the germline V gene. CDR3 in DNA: TGTGCCAGCAGTGGAGGCTCCTATAATTCACCCCTCCACTTT. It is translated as CASSGGSYNSPLHF.

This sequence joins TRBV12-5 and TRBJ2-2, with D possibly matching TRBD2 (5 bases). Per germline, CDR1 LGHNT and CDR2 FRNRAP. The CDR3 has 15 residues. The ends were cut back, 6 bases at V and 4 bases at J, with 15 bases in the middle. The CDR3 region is CASGPIRRGTGELFF. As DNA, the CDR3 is TGTGCTAGTGGGCCCATTCGACGGGGCACCGGGGAGCTGTTTTTT. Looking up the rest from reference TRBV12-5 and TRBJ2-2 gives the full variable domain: DARVTQTPRHKVTEMGQEVTMRCQPILGHNTVFWYRQTMMQGLELLAYFRNRAPLDDSGMPKDRFSAEMPDATLATLKIQPSEPRDSAVYFCASGPIRRGTGELFFGEGSRLTVL.

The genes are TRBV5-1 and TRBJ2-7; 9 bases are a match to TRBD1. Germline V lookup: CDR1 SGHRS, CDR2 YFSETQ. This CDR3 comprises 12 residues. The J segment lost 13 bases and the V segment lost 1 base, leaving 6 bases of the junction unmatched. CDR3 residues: CASSLLQGATYF. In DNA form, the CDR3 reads TGCGCCAGCAGCTTGCTACAGGGGGCAACCTACTTC.

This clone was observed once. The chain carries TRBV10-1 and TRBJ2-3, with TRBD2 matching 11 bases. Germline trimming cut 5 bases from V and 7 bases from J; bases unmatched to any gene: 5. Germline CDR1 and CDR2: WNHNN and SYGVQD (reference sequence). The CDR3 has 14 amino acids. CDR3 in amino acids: CASSPGLAANTQYF. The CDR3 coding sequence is TGCGCCAGCAGTCCGGGACTAGCGGCCAATACGCAGTATTTT.

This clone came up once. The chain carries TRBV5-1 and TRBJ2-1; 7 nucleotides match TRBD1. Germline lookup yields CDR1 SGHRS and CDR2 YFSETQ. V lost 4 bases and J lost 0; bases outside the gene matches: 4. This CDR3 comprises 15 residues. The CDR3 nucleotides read TGCGCCAGCAGCCGGGACAGTAGCTCCTACAATGAGCAGTTCTTC. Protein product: CASSRDSSSYNEQFF.

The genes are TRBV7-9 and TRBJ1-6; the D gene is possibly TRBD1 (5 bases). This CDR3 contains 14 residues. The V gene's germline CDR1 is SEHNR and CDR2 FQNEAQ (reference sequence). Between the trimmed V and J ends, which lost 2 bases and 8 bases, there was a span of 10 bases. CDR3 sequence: CASSLRDSYSPLHF. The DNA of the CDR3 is TGTGCCAGCAGCTTAAGGGACTCGTATTCACCCCTCCACTTT.

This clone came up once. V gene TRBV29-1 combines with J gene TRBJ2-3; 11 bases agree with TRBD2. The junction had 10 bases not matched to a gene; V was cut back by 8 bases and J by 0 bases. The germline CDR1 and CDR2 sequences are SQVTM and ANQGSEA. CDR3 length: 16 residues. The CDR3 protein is CSLLLAGASSTDTQYF. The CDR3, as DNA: TGCAGCCTATTACTAGCGGGGGCCTCTAGCACAGATACGCAGTATTTT.

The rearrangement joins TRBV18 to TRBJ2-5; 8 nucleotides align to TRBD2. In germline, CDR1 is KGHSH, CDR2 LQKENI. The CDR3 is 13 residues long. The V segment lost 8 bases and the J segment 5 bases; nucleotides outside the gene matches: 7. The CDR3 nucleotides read TGTGCCAGCGAGGGACTAGGGAGGGAGACCCAGTACTTC. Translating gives CASEGLGRETQYF.

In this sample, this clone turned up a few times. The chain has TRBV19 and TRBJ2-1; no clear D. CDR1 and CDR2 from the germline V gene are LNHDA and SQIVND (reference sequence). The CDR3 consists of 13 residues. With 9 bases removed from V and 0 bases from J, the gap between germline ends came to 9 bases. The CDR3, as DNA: TGTGCCAGGACTCCTAGCTCCTACAATGAGCAGTTCTTC. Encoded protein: CARTPSSYNEQFF.

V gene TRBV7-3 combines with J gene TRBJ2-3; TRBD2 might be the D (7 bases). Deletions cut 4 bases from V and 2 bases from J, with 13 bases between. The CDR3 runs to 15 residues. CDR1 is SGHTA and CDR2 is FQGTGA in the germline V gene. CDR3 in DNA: TGTGCCAGCAGCTATGGGGGGGCCAACACAGATACGCAGTATTTT. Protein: CASSYGGANTDTQYF.

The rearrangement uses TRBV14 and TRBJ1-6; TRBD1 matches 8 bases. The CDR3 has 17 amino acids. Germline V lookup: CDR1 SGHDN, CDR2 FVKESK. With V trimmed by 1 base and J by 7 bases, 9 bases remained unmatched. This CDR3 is CASSQVAGGAFNSPLHF. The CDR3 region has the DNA TGTGCCAGCAGCCAAGTAGCAGGGGGCGCGTTCAATTCACCCCTCCACTTT.

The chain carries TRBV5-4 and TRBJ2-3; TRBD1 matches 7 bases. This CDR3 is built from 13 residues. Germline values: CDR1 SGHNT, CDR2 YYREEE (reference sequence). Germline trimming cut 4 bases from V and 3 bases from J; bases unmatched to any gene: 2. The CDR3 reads CASSGDRTDTQYF. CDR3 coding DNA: TGTGCCAGCAGCGGGGACAGAACAGATACGCAGTATTTT.